Listed here are 20 T cell receptor beta chains from one sample, sequenced in a study of beta chain features in type 1 diabetes. Study outcomes and limitations: Type 1 diabetes patients showed a moderate but significant shortening of TCRB CDR3s in all four CD4+ subsets.

Their antigens are not known. Investigators reverse transcribed all isolated RNA, so they sequenced expressed TCRB transcripts. TCRdb's table, derived via immunoSEQ multiplex PCR, lists solely in-frame clones and lacks some. The data show 55,000 to 85,000 clones, about 50% seen once. Sequenced material: central memory CD4+ T cells from blood. The receptor set was obtained from a man aged 25 to 40 with type 1 diabetes.

The chain has TRBV11-2 and TRBJ2-7; D call uncertain. Germline-derived CDR1 and CDR2 are SGHAT and FQNNGV. Trimming pared 3 bases from V and 3 bases from J, leaving 9 bases between. The CDR3 has 13 amino acids. CDR3 DNA: TGTGCCAGCAGCTTGACAAGGTTCTACGAGCAGTACTTC. Amino acid sequence: CASSLTRFYEQYF.

This clone turned up a few times. This chain uses TRBV7-9 with TRBJ2-2, with 12 bases aligning to TRBD2. V lost 5 bases, J lost 1 base, and 5 bases stayed unmatched. The CDR3 contains 17 residues. Germline V gene data show CDR1 as SEHNR and CDR2 as FQNEAQ (reference sequence). CDR3 protein: CASSPRTSGMNTGELFF. The CDR3 nucleotides are TGTGCCAGCAGCCCGAGGACTAGCGGGATGAACACCGGGGAGCTGTTTTTT.

The chain couples TRBV12-5 to TRBJ2-5; 7 positions match TRBD1. Germline V gives CDR1 LGHNT, CDR2 FRNRAP. Trimming removed 1 base from V and 4 bases from J; junction bases left unmatched: 6. This CDR3 is built from 15 residues. In nucleotides, the CDR3 is TGTGCTAGTGGTTTGGGACAGGGCGGGCGAGAGACCCAGTACTTC. Translating gives CASGLGQGGRETQYF.

The V and J genes are TRBV7-9 and TRBJ2-1, with 8 bases lining up with TRBD2. Germline CDR1 SEHNR, CDR2 FQNEAQ (reference sequence). Trimming removed 0 bases from V and 5 bases from J; junction bases left unmatched: 3. The length of the CDR3 is 15 residues. The CDR3 region is CASSLAASGHNEQFF. Here the CDR3 DNA reads TGTGCCAGCAGCTTAGCGGCTAGCGGGCACAATGAGCAGTTCTTC.

The rearrangement links TRBV5-1 to TRBJ2-7; a possible D gene is TRBD2 (6 bases). Germline CDR1 and CDR2: SGHRS and YFSETQ. Trimming pared 0 bases from V and 7 bases from J, leaving 20 bases between. The CDR3 length is 16 residues. The CDR3 loop is CASSLALQTPREEQYF. The CDR3, as DNA: TGCGCCAGCAGCTTGGCCCTCCAGACCCCGCGGGAAGAGCAGTACTTC. Variable domain in full (rest from reference TRBV5-1 and TRBJ2-7): KAGVTQTPRYLIKTRGQQVTLSCSPISGHRSVSWYQQTPGQGLQFLFEYFSETQRNKGNFPGRFSGRQFSNSRSEMNVSTLELGDSALYLCASSLALQTPREEQYFGPGTRLTVT.

This chain connects TRBV7-2 to TRBJ2-3, with 15 positions matching TRBD2. The CDR3 is 16 amino acids. J was trimmed by 4 bases and V by 3 bases; bases with no gene match: 2. The germline CDR1 and CDR2 sequences are SGHTA and FQGNSA. This CDR3 reads CASSFGLAGGADTQYF. CDR3 nucleotides: TGTGCCAGCAGCTTCGGACTAGCGGGAGGGGCAGATACGCAGTATTTT.

This clone was recorded a few times. The chain couples TRBV27 to TRBJ1-4; D gene unclear. The length of the CDR3 is 13 residues. Germline V gives CDR1 MNHEY, CDR2 SMNVEV (reference sequence). The V gene lost 2 bases and the J gene lost 5 bases, with 6 bases spanning the gap. The CDR3 reads CASSLRQNEKLFF. CDR3 nucleotides: TGTGCCAGCAGTTTAAGACAAAATGAAAAACTGTTTTTT.

The count of this clone is one. The CDR3 is CASSPGQGENTEAFF. The CDR3 nucleotides are TGTGCCAGCAGCCCCGGACAGGGGGAGAACACTGAAGCTTTCTTT. The rearrangement uses TRBV11-3 and TRBJ1-1; 10 positions agree with TRBD1. CDR1 is SGHNT and CDR2 is YENEEA in the germline V gene. The CDR3 consists of 15 residues. The V and J ends lost 5 bases and 1 base, in that order; junction bases with no gene match: 4.

This clone was seen a few times. The chain recombines TRBV11-2 with TRBJ2-5, with 9 nucleotides matching TRBD1. CDR1 SGHAT and CDR2 FQNNGV come from the germline V gene. The length of the CDR3 is 16 residues. Losses at the gene ends were 1 base for V and 4 bases for J; bases not matched to a gene: 7. This CDR3 reads CASSLGVQGARETQYF. CDR3 DNA: TGTGCCAGCAGCTTAGGCGTACAGGGGGCCCGAGAGACCCAGTACTTC.

This chain joins TRBV29-1 and TRBJ2-5; 8 bases match TRBD2. CDR1 is SQVTM, CDR2 ANQGSEA, per germline. Germline trimming cut 4 bases from V and 2 bases from J; bases unmatched to any gene: 12. The CDR3 runs 16 residues. CDR3 loop: CSVAGSAGVSQETQYF. The CDR3 DNA reads TGCAGCGTTGCGGGCTCAGCGGGGGTCTCTCAAGAGACCCAGTACTTC.

The chain has TRBV15 and TRBJ2-5; tentative D call: TRBD2 (5 bases). The CDR3 is 15 amino acids. Per germline, CDR1 LNHNV and CDR2 YYDKDF (reference sequence). Trimming cost V 3 bases and J 1 base, with 12 bases left between them. The CDR3 nucleotides are TGTGCCACCAGCAGTGGCGGGCAGCCCCAAGAGACCCAGTACTTC. Its translation is CATSSGGQPQETQYF.

This clone was picked up a small number of times. The rearrangement links TRBV29-1 to TRBJ1-2; D is uncertain. The germline gives CDR1 SQVTM, CDR2 ANQGSEA. The CDR3 length is 9 residues. V lost 6 bases, J lost 8 bases, and 7 bases lay in between. CDR3 sequence reads: CSVEGGYTF. The CDR3 DNA reads TGCAGCGTCGAGGGAGGCTACACCTTC.

This clone has more than one count but fewer than ten. The rearrangement joins TRBV7-9 to TRBJ2-6; D is unresolved. With 3 bases removed from V and 4 bases from J, the gap between germline ends came to 7 bases. Germline-derived CDR1 and CDR2 are SEHNR and FQNEAQ (reference sequence). This CDR3 is 14 amino acids long. CDR3 in DNA: TGTGCCAGCAGCTTCTCGTCGGGGGCCAACGTCCTGACTTTC. This gives the protein CASSFSSGANVLTF.

The V call is TRBV5-1, the J call TRBJ1-6; 7 positions match TRBD1. This CDR3 region has 14 residues. With V trimmed by 0 bases and J by 9 bases, 3 bases remained unmatched. Looked up from germline, CDR1 is SGHRS and CDR2 is YFSETQ. CDR3 DNA sequence: TGCGCCAGCAGCTTGGGACAGGGTGTTTCACCCCTCCACTTT. Amino acid sequence: CASSLGQGVSPLHF. Complete variable domain (other parts from reference TRBV5-1 and TRBJ1-6): KAGVTQTPRYLIKTRGQQVTLSCSPISGHRSVSWYQQTPGQGLQFLFEYFSETQRNKGNFPGRFSGRQFSNSRSEMNVSTLELGDSALYLCASSLGQGVSPLHFGNGTRLTVT.

This clone was counted a few times. V and J are TRBV2 and TRBJ2-5; 7 nucleotides align to TRBD1. V shed 5 bases, J shed 5 bases, and the junction held 14 bases outside the gene matches. From germline, CDR1 is SNHLY and CDR2 FYNNEI. The CDR3 is 16 amino acids. The CDR3 DNA is TGTGCCAGCAGTAAAGAGGACAGGCCCCCAGGGGAGACCCAGTACTTC. Encoded protein: CASSKEDRPPGETQYF.

This clone was seen more than once but under ten times. The chain recombines TRBV10-3 with TRBJ2-5; no clear D. The CDR3 length is 14 residues. Per germline, CDR1 ENHRY and CDR2 SYGVKD. V was clipped by 0 bases and J by 0 bases, with 5 bases between them. CDR3 amino acids: CAISESQDQETQYF. The CDR3 coding sequence is TGTGCCATCAGTGAGTCGCAGGACCAAGAGACCCAGTACTTC.

This chain links TRBV6-6 with TRBJ1-1; no firm D call. V was pared by 6 bases and J by 0 bases, with 11 bases between. This CDR3 has 14 amino acids. Germline CDR1 is MNHNY and CDR2 is SVGAGI (reference sequence). In DNA form, the CDR3 reads TGTGCCAGCAGCTCCTCTCTACTGAACACTGAAGCTTTCTTT. Translation: CASSSSLLNTEAFF.

The chain combines TRBV6-5 with TRBJ1-2, with unresolved D. V was cut by 5 bases and J by 7 bases, with 14 bases left in between. The CDR3 spans 13 residues. Per the germline V gene, CDR1 is MNHEY and CDR2 is SVGAGI. Here the CDR3 reads CASSDLTGGGYTF. The CDR3 DNA sequence: TGTGCCAGCAGTGACTTGACCGGAGGTGGCTACACCTTC.

The V and J genes are TRBV5-4 and TRBJ2-2; 8 bases line up with TRBD1. The CDR3 covers 15 residues. From germline, CDR1 is SGHNT and CDR2 YYREEE (reference sequence). Losses at the gene ends were 0 bases for V and 6 bases for J; bases not matched to a gene: 4. The CDR3 spells CASSLGQGSAGELFF. CDR3 coding DNA: TGTGCCAGCAGCTTGGGACAGGGGAGCGCCGGGGAGCTGTTTTTT.

The chain uses TRBV6-1 and TRBJ2-3; D is perhaps TRBD2 (5 bases). Germline assignment: CDR1 MNHNS and CDR2 SASEGT. This CDR3 is 15 amino acids long. Trimming stripped 5 bases from V and 3 bases from J, with 15 bases between. CDR3 sequence (DNA): TGTGCCAGCAGTCGAATTTTCGAGGGTACAGATACGCAGTATTTT. As protein: CASSRIFEGTDTQYF.